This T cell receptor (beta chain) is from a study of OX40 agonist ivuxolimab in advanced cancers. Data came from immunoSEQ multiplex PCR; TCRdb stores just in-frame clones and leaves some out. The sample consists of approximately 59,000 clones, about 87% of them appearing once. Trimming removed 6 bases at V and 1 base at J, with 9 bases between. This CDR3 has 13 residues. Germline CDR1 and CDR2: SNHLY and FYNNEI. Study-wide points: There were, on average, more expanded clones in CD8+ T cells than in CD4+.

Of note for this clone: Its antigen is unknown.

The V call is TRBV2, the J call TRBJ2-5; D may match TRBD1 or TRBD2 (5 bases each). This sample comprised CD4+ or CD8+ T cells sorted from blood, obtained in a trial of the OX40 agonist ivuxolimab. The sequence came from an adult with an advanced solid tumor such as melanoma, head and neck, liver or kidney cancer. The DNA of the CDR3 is TGTGCCAGCAGGGCCGGGACCCAAGAGACCCAGTACTTC. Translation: CASRAGTQETQYF.